This T cell receptor beta chain was recorded in a study of regulatory and conventional T cells in RAG deficiency. Assay: immunoSEQ multiplex PCR; the TCRdb copy retains only in-frame clones and omits some. The table shows roughly 35,000 clones, with about 76% occurring only once. Genomic DNA came from blood conventional CD4+ T cells gated CD25-low CD127-high. This CDR3 contains 14 residues. Between the trimmed V and J ends, which lost 10 bases and 7 bases, there was a span of 17 bases. The V gene's germline CDR1 is SNHLY and CDR2 FYNNEI. This sample also appeared in a second study, on regulatory T cells. That work adds: The PCR used 52 TRBV and 13 TRBJ primers.

The TCR was taken from a human donor in good health. J is TRBJ1-6 and V is TRBV2; no clear D gene. Material for sequencing was CD4+ effector T cells sorted from blood. This CDR3 is CATLLLEANSPLHF. In DNA form, the CDR3 reads TGTGCCACCCTTCTCCTAGAAGCCAATTCACCCCTCCACTTT.